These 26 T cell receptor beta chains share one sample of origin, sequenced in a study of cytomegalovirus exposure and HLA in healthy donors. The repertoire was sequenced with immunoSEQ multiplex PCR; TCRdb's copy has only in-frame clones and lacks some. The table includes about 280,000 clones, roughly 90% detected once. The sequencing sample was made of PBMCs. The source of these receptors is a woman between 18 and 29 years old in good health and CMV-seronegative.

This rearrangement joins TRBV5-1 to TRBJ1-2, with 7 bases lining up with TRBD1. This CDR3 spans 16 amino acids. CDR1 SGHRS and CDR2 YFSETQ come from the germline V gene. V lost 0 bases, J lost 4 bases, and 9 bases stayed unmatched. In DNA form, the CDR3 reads TGCGCCAGCAGCTTGGGGGACAGTTCTTCCCTCTATGGCTACACCTTC. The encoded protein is CASSLGDSSSLYGYTF.

CDR3 region: CASSPEGNEKLFF. The DNA for the CDR3 is TGTGCCAGCTCACCAGAGGGTAATGAAAAACTGTTTTTT. The rearrangement joins TRBV18 to TRBJ1-4; D unclear. CDR1 is KGHSH and CDR2 is LQKENI in the germline V gene. V lost 2 bases to trimming and J lost 4 bases, with 5 bases between them. The CDR3 is 13 amino acids.

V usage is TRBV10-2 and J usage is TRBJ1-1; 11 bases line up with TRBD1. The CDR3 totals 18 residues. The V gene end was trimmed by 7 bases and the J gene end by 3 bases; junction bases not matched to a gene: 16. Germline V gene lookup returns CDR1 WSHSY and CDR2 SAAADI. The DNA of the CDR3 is TGCGCCAGCACCAAAGGGGGGACAGGGGGATTAAGGTACACTGAAGCTTTCTTT. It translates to CASTKGGTGGLRYTEAFF.

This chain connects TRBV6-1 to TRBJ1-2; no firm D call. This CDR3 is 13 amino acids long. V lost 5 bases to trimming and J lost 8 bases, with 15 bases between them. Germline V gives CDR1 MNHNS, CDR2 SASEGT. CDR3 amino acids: CASSTGLSGGYTF. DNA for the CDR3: TGTGCCAGCAGTACGGGCCTCTCGGGAGGCTACACCTTC.

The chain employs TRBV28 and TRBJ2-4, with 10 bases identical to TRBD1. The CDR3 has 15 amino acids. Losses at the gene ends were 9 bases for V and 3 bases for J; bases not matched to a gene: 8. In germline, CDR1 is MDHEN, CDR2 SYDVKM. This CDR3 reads CARGQGRGSKNIQYF. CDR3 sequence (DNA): TGTGCCAGGGGACAGGGGAGAGGGAGCAAAAACATTCAGTACTTC.

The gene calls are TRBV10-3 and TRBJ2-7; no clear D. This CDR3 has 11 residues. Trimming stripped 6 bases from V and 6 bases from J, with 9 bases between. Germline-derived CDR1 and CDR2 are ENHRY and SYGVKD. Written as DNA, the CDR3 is TGTGCCATCAGGGCAGGTAGCGAGCAGTACTTC. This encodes CAIRAGSEQYF.

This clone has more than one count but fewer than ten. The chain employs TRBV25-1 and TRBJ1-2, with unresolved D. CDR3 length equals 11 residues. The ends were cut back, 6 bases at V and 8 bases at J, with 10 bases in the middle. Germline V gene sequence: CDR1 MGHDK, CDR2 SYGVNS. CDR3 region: CASSYGVGYTF. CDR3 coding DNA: TGTGCCAGCAGCTACGGGGTGGGCTACACCTTC.

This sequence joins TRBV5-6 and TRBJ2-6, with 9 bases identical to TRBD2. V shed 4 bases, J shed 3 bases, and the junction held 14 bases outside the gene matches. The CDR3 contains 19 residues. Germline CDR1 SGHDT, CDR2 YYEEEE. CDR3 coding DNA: TGTGCCAGCAGCCCGGGCGTCTTAGCGGGAGCAAGTGGGGCCAACGTCCTGACTTTC. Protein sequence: CASSPGVLAGASGANVLTF.

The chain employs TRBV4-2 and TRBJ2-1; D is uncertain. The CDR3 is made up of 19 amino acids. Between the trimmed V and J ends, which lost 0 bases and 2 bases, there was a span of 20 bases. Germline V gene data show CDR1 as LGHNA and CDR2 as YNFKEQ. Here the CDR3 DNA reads TGTGCCAGCAGCCAAGAAGGATTTCAGACAACCCATACCTACAATGAGCAGTTCTTC. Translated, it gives CASSQEGFQTTHTYNEQFF.

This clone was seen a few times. This CDR3 reads CAAGGGYNQPQHF. CDR3 in DNA: TGTGCCGCCGGGGGTGGGTACAATCAGCCCCAGCATTTT. The chain couples TRBV6-1 to TRBJ1-5; possibly TRBD1 for D (5 bases). The V and J ends lost 11 bases and 3 bases respectively, with 14 bases between them. The CDR3 contains 13 residues. Per the germline V gene, CDR1 is MNHNS and CDR2 is SASEGT.

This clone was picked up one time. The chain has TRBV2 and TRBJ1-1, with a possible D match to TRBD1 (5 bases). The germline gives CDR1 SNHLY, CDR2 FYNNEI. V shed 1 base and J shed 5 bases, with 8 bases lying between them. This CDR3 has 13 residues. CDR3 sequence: CASSEGGGTEAFF. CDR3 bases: TGTGCCAGCAGTGAAGGGGGGGGAACTGAAGCTTTCTTT.

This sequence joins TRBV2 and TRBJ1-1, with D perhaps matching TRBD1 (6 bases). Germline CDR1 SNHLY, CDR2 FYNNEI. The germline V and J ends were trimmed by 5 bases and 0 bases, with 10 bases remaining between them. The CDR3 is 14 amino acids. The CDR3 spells CASSTRTVNTEAFF. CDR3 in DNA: TGTGCCAGCAGTACCCGGACAGTGAACACTGAAGCTTTCTTT.

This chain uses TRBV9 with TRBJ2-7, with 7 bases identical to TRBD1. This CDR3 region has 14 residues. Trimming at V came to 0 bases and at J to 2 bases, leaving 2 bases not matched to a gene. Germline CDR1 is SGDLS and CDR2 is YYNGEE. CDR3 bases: TGTGCCAGCAGCGTAGACAGGGGTCCCTACGAGCAGTACTTC. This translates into CASSVDRGPYEQYF.

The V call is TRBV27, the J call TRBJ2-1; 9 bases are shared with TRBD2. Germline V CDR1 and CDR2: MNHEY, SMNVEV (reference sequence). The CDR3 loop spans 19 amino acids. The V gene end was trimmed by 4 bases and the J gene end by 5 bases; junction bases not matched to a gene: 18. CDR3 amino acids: CASSSPVNIAGAAHNEQFF. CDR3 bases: TGTGCCAGCAGTTCCCCCGTCAACATAGCGGGAGCTGCCCACAATGAGCAGTTCTTC.

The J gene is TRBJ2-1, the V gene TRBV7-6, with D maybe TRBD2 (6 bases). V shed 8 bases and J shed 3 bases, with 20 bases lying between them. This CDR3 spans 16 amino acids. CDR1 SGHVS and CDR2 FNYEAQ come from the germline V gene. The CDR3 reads CASGHYGGEGYNEQFF. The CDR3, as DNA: TGTGCCAGCGGACATTACGGGGGAGAAGGCTACAATGAGCAGTTCTTC. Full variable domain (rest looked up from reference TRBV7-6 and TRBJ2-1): GAGVSQSPRYKVTKRGQDVALRCDPISGHVSLYWYRQALGQGPEFLTYFNYEAQQDKSGLPNDRFSAERPEGSISTLTIQRTEQRDSAMYRCASGHYGGEGYNEQFFGPGTRLTVL.

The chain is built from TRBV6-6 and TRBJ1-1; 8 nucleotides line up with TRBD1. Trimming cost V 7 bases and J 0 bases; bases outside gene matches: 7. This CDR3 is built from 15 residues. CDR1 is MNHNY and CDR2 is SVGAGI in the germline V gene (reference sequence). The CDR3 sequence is CASKKDRGLNTEAFF. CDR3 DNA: TGTGCCAGCAAGAAAGACAGGGGTCTGAACACTGAAGCTTTCTTT.

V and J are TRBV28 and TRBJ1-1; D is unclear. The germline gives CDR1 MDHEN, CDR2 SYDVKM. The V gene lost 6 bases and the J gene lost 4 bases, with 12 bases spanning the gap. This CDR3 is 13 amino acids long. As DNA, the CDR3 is TGTGCCAGCAGCCACGGGGTAGGCACTGAAGCTTTCTTT. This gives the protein CASSHGVGTEAFF.

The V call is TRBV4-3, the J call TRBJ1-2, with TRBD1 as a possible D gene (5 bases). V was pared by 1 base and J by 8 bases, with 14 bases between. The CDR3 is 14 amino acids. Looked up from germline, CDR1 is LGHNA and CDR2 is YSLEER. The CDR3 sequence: CASSQVGGDGGYTF. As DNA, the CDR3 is TGCGCCAGCAGCCAAGTGGGAGGGGACGGAGGCTACACCTTC.

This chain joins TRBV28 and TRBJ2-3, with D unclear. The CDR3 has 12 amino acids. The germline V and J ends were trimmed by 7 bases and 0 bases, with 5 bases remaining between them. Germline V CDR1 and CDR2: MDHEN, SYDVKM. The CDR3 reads CASTGSTDTQYF. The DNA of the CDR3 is TGTGCCAGCACCGGTAGCACAGATACGCAGTATTTT.

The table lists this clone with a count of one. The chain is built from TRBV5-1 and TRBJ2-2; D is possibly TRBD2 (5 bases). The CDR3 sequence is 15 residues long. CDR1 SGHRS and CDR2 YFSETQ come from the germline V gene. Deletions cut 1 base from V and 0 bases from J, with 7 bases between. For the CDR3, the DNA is TGCGCCAGCAGCTTGAAGGGAGCGAACACCGGGGAGCTGTTTTTT. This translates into CASSLKGANTGELFF.

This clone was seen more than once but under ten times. This CDR3 is CASSSGDTKGYTF. The CDR3 DNA reads as TGCGCCAGCAGCTCGGGAGATACAAAGGGCTACACCTTC. The V gene is TRBV5-1, the J gene TRBJ1-2, with D uncertain. The V and J ends lost 3 bases and 8 bases respectively, with 14 bases between them. The CDR3 sequence is 13 residues long. CDR1 and CDR2 (germline): SGHRS, YFSETQ.

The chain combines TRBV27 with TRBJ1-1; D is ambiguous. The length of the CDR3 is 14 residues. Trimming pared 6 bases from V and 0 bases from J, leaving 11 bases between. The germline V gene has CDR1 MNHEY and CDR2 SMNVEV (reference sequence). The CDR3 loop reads CASRADSLNTEAFF. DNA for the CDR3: TGTGCCAGCAGGGCGGACTCTTTGAACACTGAAGCTTTCTTT.

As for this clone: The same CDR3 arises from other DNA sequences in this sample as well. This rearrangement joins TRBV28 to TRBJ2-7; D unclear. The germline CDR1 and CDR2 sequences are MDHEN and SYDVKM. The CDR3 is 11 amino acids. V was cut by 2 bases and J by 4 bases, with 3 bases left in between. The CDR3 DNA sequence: TGTGCCAGCAGTTTACGGTACGAGCAGTACTTC. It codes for CASSLRYEQYF.

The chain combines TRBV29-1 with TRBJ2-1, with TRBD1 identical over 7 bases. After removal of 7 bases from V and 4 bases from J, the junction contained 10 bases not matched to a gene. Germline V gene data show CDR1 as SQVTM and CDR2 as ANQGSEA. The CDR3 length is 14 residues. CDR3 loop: CSGGRTGGYNEQFF. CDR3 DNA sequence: TGCAGCGGTGGTAGGACAGGCGGTTACAATGAGCAGTTCTTC.

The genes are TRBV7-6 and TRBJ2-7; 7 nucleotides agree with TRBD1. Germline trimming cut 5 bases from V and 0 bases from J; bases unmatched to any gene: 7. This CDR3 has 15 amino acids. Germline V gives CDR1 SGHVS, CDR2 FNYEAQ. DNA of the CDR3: TGTGCCAGCAGCCCAGGGACAGCTAACTCCTACGAGCAGTACTTC. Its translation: CASSPGTANSYEQYF.

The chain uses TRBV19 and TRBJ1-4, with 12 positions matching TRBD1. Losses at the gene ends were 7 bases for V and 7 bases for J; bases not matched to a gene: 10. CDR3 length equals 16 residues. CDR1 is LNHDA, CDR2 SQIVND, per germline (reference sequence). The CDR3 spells CASKPGQGANVEKLFF. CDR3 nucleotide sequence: TGTGCCAGTAAACCGGGACAGGGGGCGAATGTTGAAAAACTGTTTTTT.